Listed below are T cell receptor beta chains from one sample, sequenced in a study of blood T cell repertoires in COVID-19. Method: immunoSEQ multiplex PCR; TCRdb's copy keeps in-frame clones and lacks some. The data contain some 340,000 clones, approximately 91% of them seen just once; the ten biggest clones take up 3.5% to 5%. The sequencing sample was made of PBMCs or T cells enriched from blood (not recorded which). The receptors derive from a woman aged 25 to 39 who had been exposed to COVID-19. The CDR3 runs from the conserved cysteine through the conserved F or W. Each record gives: clone size, J gene, D gene, V gene, CDR3 DNA, CDR3 protein. D genes are given only for firm matches. Not every row has a clone size; where given, it reads once, few, many or a size class.

>NA|TRBJ2-7|NA|TRBV7-2
TGTGCCAGCAGCTTAGTTTGGCAGGGTGGCTACGAGCAGTACTTC
CASSLVWQGGYEQYF
>NA|TRBJ2-3|NA|TRBV7-9
TGTGCCAGCAGCTTCGGGACTTGGGACCCAGGGTTAACAGATACGCAGTATTTT
CASSFGTWDPGLTDTQYF
>NA|TRBJ2-1|TRBD2|TRBV7-2
TGTGCCAGCAGCTTAACTAGCGGGGGGGCCTATGAGCAGTTCTTC
CASSLTSGGAYEQFF
>NA|TRBJ1-3|TRBD1|TRBV9
TGTGCCAGCAGCGTCAGGACAGGGCTCTCTGGAAACACCATATATTTT
CASSVRTGLSGNTIYF
>NA|TRBJ2-3|TRBD1|TRBV3-1/TRBV3-2
TGTGCCAGCACAGACAGGGGGCGCCCAGATACGCAGTATTTT
CASTDRGRPDTQYF
>NA|TRBJ2-5|TRBD2|TRBV13
TGTGCCAGCAGCCCGGGACTAGGGGGTGAGACCCAGTACTTC
CASSPGLGGETQYF
>NA|TRBJ1-2|NA|TRBV4-3
TGCGCCAGCACTCGGACAGCGAGCACTAACTATGGCTACACCTTC
CASTRTASTNYGYTF
>NA|TRBJ1-6|NA|TRBV21-1
TGTGCCAGCAGCAAACCTCGACACTTAATCCCCCTCCACTTT
CASSKPRHLIPLHF
>medium-sized|TRBJ1-1|NA|TRBV19
TGTGCCAGTAGTCCCGGGAGGCTTGAAGCTTTCTTT
CASSPGRLEAFF
>NA|TRBJ1-2|NA|TRBV6-6
TGTGCCAGCAGTTACAAGCGGGACACTATCATCACCTTC
CASSYKRDTIITF
>once|TRBJ2-2|TRBD2|TRBV5-1
TGCGCCAGCAGCTTGGGAGCGGGGGGCCGGAACGGGGAGCTGTTTTTT
CASSLGAGGRNGELFF
>NA|TRBJ1-1|TRBD1|TRBV4-3
TGCGCCAGCAGCCGCGGAACAGGGGATCCTGAAGCTTTCTTT
CASSRGTGDPEAFF
>NA|TRBJ1-6|NA|TRBV27
TGTGCCAGCAGTATCCCAGGGGCCTCTAATTCACCCCTCCACTTT
CASSIPGASNSPLHF
>NA|TRBJ1-2|NA|TRBV5-6
TGTGCCAGCAGCCTTAAAGGGGACACCTCTAACTATGGCTACACCTTC
CASSLKGDTSNYGYTF
>NA|TRBJ1-6|NA|TRBV6-5
TGTGCCAGCAGTTACGAGGGCCATCAGACTAATTCACCCCTCCACTTT
CASSYEGHQTNSPLHF
>NA|TRBJ1-2|NA|TRBV4-2
TGTGCCAGCAGCCAAGATCACAGGGAAAACTATGGCTACACCTTC
CASSQDHRENYGYTF
>NA|TRBJ2-7|NA|TRBV4-1
TGCGCCAGCAGCCAAGATTCGACCACCTTTAGCCCTGACGAGCAGTACTTC
CASSQDSTTFSPDEQYF
>NA|TRBJ1-6|NA|TRBV19
TGTGCCAGTATGGAGGTAGCGAGGGATTCACCCCTCCACTTT
CASMEVARDSPLHF
>few|TRBJ2-1|NA|TRBV6-2/TRBV6-3
TGTGCCAGCAGTTACTGGGAGGACTATTACAATGAGCAGTTCTTC
CASSYWEDYYNEQFF
>NA|TRBJ2-3|TRBD2|TRBV7-2
TGTGCCAGCAGTCTTCTGCGGGGGGCCTACGATACGCAGTATTTT
CASSLLRGAYDTQYF
>NA|TRBJ2-3|TRBD2|TRBV16
TGTGCCAGCAGCCTCGTCGGGGGGTACGTCGCAGATACGCAGTATTTT
CASSLVGGYVADTQYF
>NA|TRBJ1-2|TRBD1|TRBV2
TGTGCCAGCTACCGGGACAGCTCTAACTATGGCTACACCTTC
CASYRDSSNYGYTF
>NA|TRBJ2-2|NA|TRBV7-3
TGTGCCAGCAGCGATCCTCTGGGGGCGCACACCGGGGAGCTGTTTTTT
CASSDPLGAHTGELFF
>NA|TRBJ2-2|NA|TRBV27
TGTGCCAGCAGGACACCGCCCGGGGAGCTGTTTTTT
CASRTPPGELFF
>NA|TRBJ1-5|NA|TRBV9
TGTGCCAGCAGCGTTGGCCATAATCAGCCCCAGCATTTT
CASSVGHNQPQHF
>NA|TRBJ1-1|NA|TRBV18
TGTGCCAGCTCACCACCGGCAGGTAGAATGAACACTGAAGCTTTCTTT
CASSPPAGRMNTEAFF
>NA|TRBJ2-3|NA|TRBV7-6
TGTGCCAGCAGCTCGGGAAGAGCGGATACGCAGTATTTT
CASSSGRADTQYF
>NA|TRBJ2-5|NA|TRBV19
TGTGCCAGTAGGAGGGAGGGGGGGCAAGAGACCCAGTACTTC
CASRREGGQETQYF
>NA|TRBJ1-1|TRBD1|TRBV18
TGTGCCAGCTCACCACCCCCGGGACAGCCGATGAACACTGAAGCTTTCTTT
CASSPPPGQPMNTEAFF
>NA|TRBJ1-5|TRBD1|TRBV19
TGTGCCAGTAGTCCGGGACAGATCGCGCGGGTTAGCAATCAGCCCCAGCATTTT
CASSPGQIARVSNQPQHF
>few|TRBJ2-7|NA|TRBV6-5
TGTGTCTCAGGACAGACGCTTTCCTACGAGCAGTACTTC
CVSGQTLSYEQYF
>once|TRBJ1-5|NA|TRBV5-1
TGCGCCAGCAGCCGAGATAGCAATCAGCCCCAGCATTTT
CASSRDSNQPQHF
>NA|TRBJ2-3|TRBD2|TRBV4-1
TGCGCCAGCAGCCAAGACGAGTGGGGGGGAGACGTAGATACGCAGTATTTT
CASSQDEWGGDVDTQYF
>NA|TRBJ1-5|NA|TRBV14
TGTGCCAGCAGCCAAGACCGGGGACAGCCCCAGCATTTT
CASSQDRGQPQHF
>NA|TRBJ2-3|TRBD2|TRBV24-1
TGTGCCACCAGTGAGCCCGGGACTAGCGGGGGCACAGATACGCAGTATTTT
CATSEPGTSGGTDTQYF
>NA|TRBJ1-2|TRBD1|TRBV6-1
TGTGCCAGCAGTGATGAGGGGACAGGGACGGGCTATGGCTACACCTTC
CASSDEGTGTGYGYTF
>NA|TRBJ2-1|TRBD2|TRBV3-1/TRBV3-2
TGTGCCAGCAGCCTCAAGGCCGGACTAGCGGTCCTCTACAATGAGCAGTTCTTC
CASSLKAGLAVLYNEQFF
>NA|TRBJ2-1|NA|TRBV24-1
TGTGCCACCAGTGACCCTGAGCGCTCGCCGAGCAATGAGCAGTTCTTC
CATSDPERSPSNEQFF
>NA|TRBJ2-3|NA|TRBV19
TGTGCCAGTAGTGTCGACTCACTAACGCAGTATTTT
CASSVDSLTQYF
>NA|TRBJ1-1|NA|TRBV29-1
TGCAGCGTTGAAGAAACAGAAACTGAAGCTTTCTTT
CSVEETETEAFF
>NA|TRBJ1-1|TRBD1|TRBV6-4
TGTGCCAGCAGAGACAGGGGGTACGGTGAAGCTTTCTTT
CASRDRGYGEAFF
>NA|TRBJ1-1|NA|TRBV30
TGTGCCTGGAGCCAGGCAGTAAGAACTGAAGCTTTCTTT
CAWSQAVRTEAFF
>NA|TRBJ2-5|TRBD1|TRBV5-1
TGCGCCAGCAGCTCAAACGCCGGGACAGGGGGCTGGGAGACCCAGTACTTC
CASSSNAGTGGWETQYF
>NA|TRBJ1-2|TRBD1|TRBV9
TGTGCCAGCAGCGTAGGTTCAGGGGGAAAGGGTTATGGCTACACCTTC
CASSVGSGGKGYGYTF
>NA|TRBJ2-7|NA|TRBV29-1
TGCAGCGTTGGAGGCTACGAGCAGTACTTC
CSVGGYEQYF
>NA|TRBJ1-3|NA|TRBV5-6
TGTGCCAGCAGCTTGGGAGTATATGGAAACACCATATATTTT
CASSLGVYGNTIYF
>NA|TRBJ2-2|TRBD1|TRBV11-3
TGTGCCAGCACCGAACGGACAGGGAACACCGGGGAGCTGTTTTTT
CASTERTGNTGELFF
>NA|TRBJ2-5|TRBD1|TRBV27
TGTGCCAGCAGTAGACAGGGGGCGGAGACCCAGTACTTC
CASSRQGAETQYF
>NA|TRBJ2-7|TRBD1|TRBV7-3
TGTGCCAGCAGTTTCGCCGGGACAGACGACTACGAGCAGTACTTC
CASSFAGTDDYEQYF
>NA|TRBJ2-1|NA|TRBV6-5
TGTGCCAGCCTACGACTAAACAATGAGCAGTTCTTC
CASLRLNNEQFF
>NA|TRBJ1-2|NA|TRBV19
TGTGCCAGTAGTATTGGGCCAGATGGCTACACCTTC
CASSIGPDGYTF
>NA|TRBJ2-1|TRBD2|TRBV19
TGTGCCAGTAAAGGAGCGGGATCCCCCTACAATGAGCAGTTCTTC
CASKGAGSPYNEQFF
>NA|TRBJ2-3|TRBD2|TRBV4-1
TGCGCCAGCAGCCAAGATCAGGGGCGGGGGGGCCTAGATACGCAGTATTTT
CASSQDQGRGGLDTQYF
>NA|TRBJ1-2|TRBD1|TRBV19
TGTGCCAGTAGCTATTCGGGACAGGGGAGGTATGGCTACACCTTC
CASSYSGQGRYGYTF
>NA|TRBJ1-2|NA|TRBV19
TGTGCCTCTCGGGGGAACAGGAACTATGGCTACACCTTC
CASRGNRNYGYTF
>NA|TRBJ1-4|NA|TRBV6-5
TGTGCCAGCAGGACACGGGGGTCGAGTAATGAAAAACTGTTTTTT
CASRTRGSSNEKLFF
>NA|TRBJ1-2|TRBD1|TRBV5-1
TGCGCCAGCAGCATAGGGACAGGCCATATCGGTGGCTACACCTTC
CASSIGTGHIGGYTF
>NA|TRBJ2-1|TRBD2|TRBV9
TGTGCCAGCAGCCTCCAGCGGGGGGGCCACAATGAGCAGTTCTTC
CASSLQRGGHNEQFF
>NA|TRBJ2-2|NA|TRBV9
TGTGCCAGCAGCGTATATCCGTCCGGGGAGCTGTTTTTT
CASSVYPSGELFF